This TCR beta chain was documented in a study of cytomegalovirus exposure and HLA in healthy donors. Trimming removed 0 bases from V and 2 bases from J, with 14 bases in between. Per the germline V gene, CDR1 is MNHEY and CDR2 is SMNVEV (reference sequence). The CDR3 loop spans 17 amino acids. Generated by immunoSEQ multiplex PCR, the TCRdb table keeps only in-frame clones and is missing some. The table includes 85,000 to 120,000 clones, about 87% detected once. The sample was PBMCs. The source of this sequence is a woman between 18 and 30 years old in good health and CMV-seropositive. The chain joins TRBV27 to TRBJ1-3; possibly TRBD1 for D (5 bases). The CDR3 sequence: CASSLSPWRDPGNTIYF. CDR3 in DNA: TGTGCCAGCAGTTTATCGCCGTGGAGGGACCCTGGAAACACCATATATTTT.